This TCR beta chain was identified in a study of CD8 T cells in Susac syndrome (dated by TCRdb to the late 2010s). Background on the whole study: The study used repertoire sequencing to test whether antigen drove CD8+ T cell activation and differentiation in Susac syndrome.

The CDR3 measures 14 amino acids from cysteine to phenylalanine. The entry retains the CDR3 DNA only, 42 bases that are in frame from base 1. For CDR1 and CDR2, the germline V gene (reference sequence) lists GTSNPN and SVGIG. The junction carries 8 bases between V and J, which are trimmed by 2 bases and 0 bases respectively. What the authors observed across the whole study: The number of individuals in the TCR sequencing and HLA analysis was acknowledged as relatively small.

As regards this clonotype: Its antigen specificity is not known. Base qualities are not recorded, but no much larger clone differs from it by a single base.

High-throughput TCR beta sequencing profiled peripheral blood CD8+ and CD4+ T cells from healthy donors, Susac syndrome patients and multiple sclerosis patients. The multiple sclerosis controls were treatment-naive patients who had stable or active relapsing-remitting disease and met the revised McDonald criteria. CD8+ TEMRA cells were enriched by FACS, while bulk CD8+ and CD4+ T cells were purified by magnetic negative isolation. Blood was drawn into EDTA tubes, processed within 24 hours, and PBMCs were isolated by density gradient centrifugation. PBMCs destined for TCR sequencing were cryopreserved in liquid nitrogen and later thawed in a 37 °C water bath. The sorted or isolated CD4+, CD8+ and CD8+ TEMRA cells had a purity of 90% or higher. RNA was extracted with the RNeasy kit and roughly 0.45 to 1 ug was reverse transcribed using random hexamers. The immunoSEQ multiplex PCR assay, covering 54 Vbeta and 13 Jbeta segments, was used to amplify TCR beta CDR3 regions. To correct PCR amplification bias, a synthetic template baseline was used for both primer optimization and computational correction. From the authors' description of their analysis: Reads were annotated to V, D and J genes per IMGT and analyzed with immunoSEQ Analyzer, keeping only productive sequences. To calculate clonality, Shannon entropy was normalized by log2 of the number of productive unique sequences and then subtracted from one. For each patient and control, public and private clones were evaluated among the 100 most prevalent clones. Clones were defined as Susac-specific if absent from the healthy and MS cohorts, from 900 to 1,300 published viral clones and from other ImmuneACCESS disease sequences. TCRdb ran its own pipeline on the public reads, namely fastp trimming at Q25 and MiXCR clone calling, and kept in-frame beta chains. Rows merge per CDR3 protein into single entries with the most common DNA and genes. TCRdb's processing, not the study's, gives the V and J calls here. This sample comprises about 130,000 distinct CDR3 sequences, roughly 94% of them detected only once. Around 0.12% of the sample goes to the ten largest clones.

This clonotype was sampled from a human donor with multiple sclerosis. The material sequenced was CD4+ T cells from PBMCs. The rearrangement joined TRBV30 to TRBJ1-3; the D gene lacks a confident call. The CDR3 protein sequence reads: CAWSFPRSGNTIYF. The nucleotides are TGTGCCTGGAGTTTTCCCCGCTCTGGAAACACCATATATTTT.